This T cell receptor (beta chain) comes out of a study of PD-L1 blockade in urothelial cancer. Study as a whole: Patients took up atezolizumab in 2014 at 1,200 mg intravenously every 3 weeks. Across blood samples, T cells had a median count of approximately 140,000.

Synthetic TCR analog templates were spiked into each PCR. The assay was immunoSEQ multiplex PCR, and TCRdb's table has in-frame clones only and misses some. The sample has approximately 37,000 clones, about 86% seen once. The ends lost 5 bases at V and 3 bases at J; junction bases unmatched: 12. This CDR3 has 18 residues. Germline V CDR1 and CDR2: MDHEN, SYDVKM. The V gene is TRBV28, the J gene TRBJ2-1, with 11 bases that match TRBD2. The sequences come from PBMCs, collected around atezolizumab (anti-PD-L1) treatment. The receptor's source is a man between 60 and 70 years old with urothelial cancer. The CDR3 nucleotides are TGTGCCAGCAGTCTATTTAGCGGGAGGGCCCTCCTCTACAATGAGCAGTTCTTC. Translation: CASSLFSGRALLYNEQFF.